The rows below give T cell receptor beta chains drawn from one sample of a study of radiation and T cells in renal cell carcinoma. Repertoires were generated with immunoSEQ multiplex PCR, while TCRdb's copy carries only in-frame clones and drops some. The sample lists some 120,000 clones, about 88% occurring once. The sequencing here drew on blood, taken from a patient whose treatment included radiotherapy and nephrectomy. The receptors come from a woman in her seventies with renal cell carcinoma. CDR3s include the opening cysteine and the closing phenylalanine or tryptophan. The order of the fields is clone size, J gene, D gene, V gene, CDR3 length, CDR3 protein, CDR3 DNA. D genes are given only for firm matches. The size field is filled for only some rows; it gives once, few, many or a size class.

>-|TRBJ1-1|-|TRBV10-3|13
CAISEFHGTEAFF
TGTGCCATCAGTGAGTTCCATGGCACTGAAGCTTTCTTT
>once|TRBJ1-1|-|TRBV5-1|11
CASSLGNEAFF
TGCGCCAGCAGCTTGGGGAATGAAGCTTTCTTT
>-|TRBJ2-5|TRBD2|TRBV13|17
CASSLGLAGSYQETQYF
TGTGCCAGCAGCTTAGGGCTAGCGGGATCCTACCAAGAGACCCAGTACTTC
>-|TRBJ2-7|TRBD1|TRBV19|12
CASRDRVYEQYF
TGTGCCAGCCGGGACAGGGTCTACGAGCAGTACTTC
>once|TRBJ2-3|TRBD2|TRBV5-1|14
CASSFTSGTDTQYF
TGCGCCAGCAGCTTTACTAGCGGCACAGATACGCAGTATTTT
>-|TRBJ2-2|TRBD2|TRBV4-3|18
CASSRGLAGGTNTGELFF
TGCGCCAGCAGCCGGGGACTAGCGGGGGGAACGAACACCGGGGAGCTGTTTTTT
>once|TRBJ2-7|TRBD1|TRBV5-4|14
CASSFDRGAYEQYF
TGTGCCAGCAGCTTTGACAGGGGAGCCTACGAGCAGTACTTC
>-|TRBJ1-6|TRBD1|TRBV7-7|14
CASSLGTGGSPLHF
TGTGCTAGCAGCTTGGGGACAGGGGGTTCACCCCTCCACTTT
>-|TRBJ2-7|-|TRBV19|15
CASSIEDSSSYEQYF
TGTGCCAGTAGTATAGAGGACAGTAGCTCCTACGAGCAGTACTTC
>-|TRBJ1-1|-|TRBV4-3|15
CASSRDRSGDTEAFF
TGCGCCAGCAGCCGAGACAGGTCCGGGGACACTGAAGCTTTCTTT
>few|TRBJ1-4|-|TRBV9|15
CASSFRTGTNEKLFF
TGTGCCAGCAGCTTCCGGACGGGAACTAATGAAAAACTGTTTTTT
>-|TRBJ1-1|-|TRBV2|13
CASSEWEGGFPFF
TGTGCCAGCAGTGAATGGGAGGGTGGATTTCCTTTCTTT
>-|TRBJ2-3|-|TRBV10-3|15
CAISLEGSSTDTQYF
TGTGCCATCAGCTTGGAGGGTTCTAGCACAGATACGCAGTATTTT
>-|TRBJ2-1|TRBD1|TRBV27|14
CASSLSGTGVQQFF
TGTGCCAGCAGTTTATCGGGAACAGGGGTTCAGCAGTTCTTC
>-|TRBJ1-2|-|TRBV19|13
CASHRQDRGSYTF
TGTGCCAGTCACAGGCAGGATCGAGGGAGCTACACCTTC
>-|TRBJ1-2|TRBD1|TRBV6-6|16
CASSPRQGLGDYGYTF
TGTGCCAGCAGTCCCCGACAGGGCCTGGGGGACTATGGCTACACCTTC
>-|TRBJ2-2|-|TRBV11-3|13
CASSPLGYGELFF
TGTGCCAGCAGCCCCCTTGGATATGGGGAGCTGTTTTTT
>once|TRBJ2-5|-|TRBV7-2|12
CASSPRGETQYF
TGTGCCAGCAGCCCCCGGGGAGAGACCCAGTACTTC
>-|TRBJ1-1|-|TRBV27|16
CASSLGRQGIYTEAFF
TGTGCCAGCAGTTTAGGCCGCCAGGGAATTTACACTGAAGCTTTCTTT
>-|TRBJ2-2|-|TRBV7-6|17
CASSLGRIRLNTGELFF
TGTGCCAGCAGCTTAGGGCGGATCCGTTTGAACACCGGGGAGCTGTTTTTT
>-|TRBJ2-3|TRBD2|TRBV7-2|15
CASSSSGARADTQYF
TGTGCCAGCAGCTCTAGCGGGGCCCGCGCAGATACGCAGTATTTT
>-|TRBJ2-2|-|TRBV7-3|14
CASSPTISTGELFF
TGTGCCAGCAGCCCCACAATTTCCACCGGGGAGCTGTTTTTT
>-|TRBJ2-3|TRBD2|TRBV18|15
CASSFGLADTDTQYF
TGTGCCAGTTCTTTCGGACTAGCTGACACAGATACGCAGTATTTT
>-|TRBJ1-2|-|TRBV27|13
CASSFLRDYGYTF
TGTGCCAGCAGTTTCCTCCGGGACTATGGCTACACCTTC
>-|TRBJ2-1|TRBD2|TRBV7-9|17
CASSSFTSGGAPNEQFF
TGTGCCAGCAGCTCCTTTACTAGCGGGGGGGCGCCCAATGAGCAGTTCTTC
>-|TRBJ1-1|TRBD1|TRBV19|15
CASSRTGGSNTEAFF
TGTGCCAGTAGTAGGACAGGGGGATCGAACACTGAAGCTTTCTTT
>-|TRBJ2-4|-|TRBV7-2|15
CASSLKTAVKNIQYF
TGTGCCAGCAGCTTGAAGACAGCGGTCAAAAACATTCAGTACTTC